This TCR beta chain was observed in a study of CD8 T cells in Susac syndrome. Random hexamers served to reverse transcribe roughly 0.5 to 1 ug RNA. The authors amplified TCR beta CDR3 across 54 Vbeta and 13 Jbeta using immunoSEQ multiplex PCR. MiXCR was run by TCRdb on the immunoSEQ multiplex PCR reads, yielding one entry per CDR3 protein. The sample shows around 120,000 distinct CDR3 sequences, around 92% of them seen only once. Remarks on this clonotype: The antigen remains undetermined.

Overall study findings and caveats: It was acknowledged in the study that its TCR sequencing and HLA analysis involved a relatively small number of individuals.

TCR beta from blood CD8+ and CD4+ T cells was sequenced. Negative isolation was applied to CD8+ and CD4+ T cells, and FACS enrichment was applied to TEMRA cells. Germline-derived CDR1 and CDR2 are LGHDT and YNNKEL (reference sequence). V dropped 4 bases and J dropped 4 bases, with 21 bases sitting between them. The CDR3 loop spans 17 amino acids. This TCR was recovered from a human donor with multiple sclerosis. Material for sequencing was CD4+ T cells from PBMCs. This chain links TRBV3-1 with TRBJ2-3; either TRBD1 or TRBD2 may fit D (5 bases each). This chain's CDR3 is CASSRPTGAEIADTQYF. The CDR3, as DNA: TGTGCCAGCAGCCGGCCGACCGGGGCGGAGATCGCAGATACGCAGTATTTT.